A single sample gave rise to the 2 T cell receptor beta chains below, sequenced in a study of T-cell memory formation after mild COVID-19. One entry per CDR3 protein results from TCRdb running MiXCR on the 5' RACE reads. The table includes 300,000 to 400,000 distinct CDR3 sequences, 10% to 15% detected once. Sequenced: PBMCs or a T cell subset sorted from them (not recorded which). The receptors originated from a man aged 18 to 29 who had mild COVID-19 (a few samples of this study predate the infection). Cell type and time point are not known.

The gene calls are TRBV6-6 and TRBJ2-5; tentative D call: TRBD2 (6 bases). CDR1 and CDR2 (germline): MNHNY, SVGAGI (reference sequence). CDR3 length: 15 residues. Trimming pared 6 bases from V and 4 bases from J, leaving 18 bases between. The CDR3 DNA reads TGTGCCAGCAGCTTGGGACTCCGCCTGGGAGAGACCCAGTACTTC. Protein: CASSLGLRLGETQYF.

This clonotype came up a few times. V and J are TRBV27 and TRBJ2-6; tentative D call: TRBD1 (6 bases). CDR3 length equals 15 residues. With 6 bases removed from V and 2 bases from J, the gap between germline ends came to 11 bases. The germline CDR1 and CDR2 sequences are MNHEY and SMNVEV (reference sequence). The CDR3 region has the DNA TGTGCCAGCAGCATAGGGACACCTGGGGCCAACGTCCTGACTTTC. Amino acid sequence: CASSIGTPGANVLTF.